This TCR beta chain was found in a study of cytomegalovirus exposure and HLA in healthy donors. PCR primers comprised 60 Vbeta and 13 Jbeta primers. Per the original methods: Later reanalysis found tens of millions of unique TCR beta chains, about 10 million of them shared. Profiling relied on immunoSEQ multiplex PCR, and the TCRdb table lists in-frame clones only, not all of them. The DNA was the basis for D and trimming; V, J and clone size are from that table. Found here are 150,000 to 200,000 clones, less than 85% of them singletons; the top ten hold 1.5%. Study outcomes and limitations: Beyond CMV serostatus, there was no information to go on about immune exposure. In a later analysis, TCR beta V- and J-gene trimming was associated with a missense DCLRE1C variant. According to a later analysis, donors in an Asian-associated ancestry cluster reportedly had fewer N-insertions than the roughly 640-donor mean.

The trim removed 0 bases at V and 0 bases at J, leaving 13 bases unmatched. This CDR3 is built from 20 residues. Germline lookup yields CDR1 SGHRS and CDR2 YFSETQ. To note about this clone: What it recognizes is unknown.

The chain carries TRBV5-1 and TRBJ1-3, with TRBD1 identical over 9 bases. This clonotype was sampled from a male donor in good health and CMV-seronegative. Input material: PBMCs. This CDR3 is CASSLAYRGPAKSSGNTIYF. CDR3 sequence (DNA): TGCGCCAGCAGCTTGGCCTACAGGGGGCCTGCCAAGAGCTCTGGAAACACCATATATTTT. Full variable domain (remainder filled in from reference TRBV5-1 and TRBJ1-3): KAGVTQTPRYLIKTRGQQVTLSCSPISGHRSVSWYQQTPGQGLQFLFEYFSETQRNKGNFPGRFSGRQFSNSRSEMNVSTLELGDSALYLCASSLAYRGPAKSSGNTIYFGEGSWLTVV.